Below, one T cell receptor (beta chain) is given with its context. The source of the sample is a study of blood T cell repertoires in COVID-19. For the study at large: The origin of the acute and convalescent COVID-19 samples was the United States, Italy and Spain. PBMCs, B-cell-depleted T cells, or T cells were the source of the cDNA or gDNA that made up the material.

This CDR3 spans 16 amino acids. The V gene end was trimmed by 1 base and the J gene end by 6 bases; junction bases not matched to a gene: 13. Germline V lookup: CDR1 SGHRS, CDR2 YFSETQ. Clones were sequenced by immunoSEQ multiplex PCR, and TCRdb holds only the in-frame ones, with some missing. Of around 300,000 clones in the sample, roughly nine tenths were seen once. Donors in Cohort 3 counted as recovered after two negative PCRs, clearance, or symptom resolution. This receptor was obtained from a woman aged 55-70 years who had recovered from COVID-19. Sequenced input: PBMCs or T cells enriched from blood (not recorded which). The J gene is TRBJ2-7, the V gene TRBV5-1; 7 bases match TRBD2. CDR3 in amino acids: CASSLPGGAGPGEQYF. CDR3 nucleotides: TGCGCCAGCAGCTTGCCCGGCGGAGCGGGGCCAGGCGAGCAGTACTTC.